These 20 T cell receptor beta chains share one sample of origin, sequenced in a study of blood T cell repertoires in COVID-19. Produced via immunoSEQ multiplex PCR; TCRdb's table is partial and in-frame only. The sample has around 95,000 clones; around four fifths are singletons. The sequenced sample consisted of peripheral blood. These TCRs come from a man between 70 and 80 years old with active or convalescent COVID-19.

This clone came up a few times. This rearrangement joins TRBV10-3 to TRBJ2-4, with D possibly TRBD1 on 6 matching bases. The CDR3 contains 15 residues. The germline V and J ends were trimmed by 11 bases and 1 base, with 18 bases remaining between them. Germline V CDR1 and CDR2: ENHRY, SYGVKD. The CDR3 DNA reads as TGTGCCGGGGGCCCCCCGAGAGGGGCCAAAAACATTCAGTACTTC. Translated, it gives CAGGPPRGAKNIQYF.

The chain couples TRBV12-3 or TRBV12-4 to TRBJ1-1; D is unclear. Between the trimmed V and J ends, which lost 2 bases and 1 base, there was a span of 5 bases. The CDR3 loop spans 13 amino acids. The DNA of the CDR3 is TGTGCCAGCAGTTTAACTACGAACACTGAAGCTTTCTTT. It yields the protein CASSLTTNTEAFF.

V gene TRBV4-2 combines with J gene TRBJ1-1; D might be TRBD1 (5 bases). With 2 bases removed from V and 5 bases from J, the gap between germline ends came to 15 bases. Germline V gives CDR1 LGHNA, CDR2 YNFKEQ. The length of the CDR3 is 15 residues. The CDR3 here is CASSQPATGGTEAFF. In DNA, the CDR3 is TGTGCCAGCAGCCAACCGGCAACGGGGGGAACTGAAGCTTTCTTT.

This clone has a handful of counts. Its ends do not fully match the called genes, so a read error is possible. The chain employs TRBV6-1 and TRBJ2-2; 8 bases fit TRBD1. This CDR3 is 14 amino acids long. Germline CDR1 MNHNS, CDR2 SASEGT. CDR3 nucleotide sequence: TGTGCCAGCAGGGAAGGGACAGGCTTCGGGGAGCTGTTTTTT. It codes for CASREGTGFGELFF.

The chain is built from TRBV7-9 and TRBJ1-1; 9 bases are a match to TRBD1. This CDR3 contains 15 residues. The V gene end was trimmed by 3 bases and the J gene end by 11 bases; junction bases not matched to a gene: 13. Germline lookup yields CDR1 SEHNR and CDR2 FQNEAQ (reference sequence). In DNA, the CDR3 is TGTGCCAGCAGCTTGGGACAGGGACGGATCGATCCGGCTTTCTTT. This codes for CASSLGQGRIDPAFF.

The sample holds a few counts of this clone. This chain uses TRBV9 with TRBJ2-2, with D unclear. Between the trimmed V and J ends, which lost 0 bases and 2 bases, there was a span of 8 bases. The CDR3 sequence is 15 residues long. Germline lookup yields CDR1 SGDLS and CDR2 YYNGEE. CDR3 sequence reads: CASSVGQVNTGELFF. In nucleotides, the CDR3 is TGTGCCAGCAGCGTAGGGCAGGTAAACACCGGGGAGCTGTTTTTT. Using reference TRBV9 and TRBJ2-2 for the parts outside the CDR3, the full variable domain is DSGVTQTPKHLITATGQRVTLRCSPRSGDLSVYWYQQSLDQGLQFLIQYYNGEERAKGNILERFSAQQFPDLHSELNLSSLELGDSALYFCASSVGQVNTGELFFGEGSRLTVL.

This rearrangement joins TRBV19 to TRBJ2-1; 11 nucleotides agree with TRBD1. Germline-derived CDR1 and CDR2 are LNHDA and SQIVND (reference sequence). V lost 7 bases, J lost 0 bases, and 5 bases stayed unmatched. This CDR3 has 16 amino acids. DNA for the CDR3: TGTGCCAGTATGGGACAGGGGGTAACCTCCTACAATGAGCAGTTCTTC. It yields the protein CASMGQGVTSYNEQFF.

This chain connects TRBV5-5 to TRBJ1-3, with D unresolved. Per germline, CDR1 SGHKS and CDR2 YYEKEE (reference sequence). The length of the CDR3 is 16 residues. The ends were cut back, 0 bases at V and 0 bases at J, with 10 bases in the middle. CDR3 loop: CASSLETVFSGNTIYF. The DNA of the CDR3 is TGTGCCAGCAGCTTGGAAACGGTTTTCTCTGGAAACACCATATATTTT.

The chain joins TRBV24-1 to TRBJ2-1; the match to TRBD1 covers 7 bases. J gave up 8 bases and V 5 bases, and 2 bases lay outside the gene matches. The length of the CDR3 is 12 residues. Germline lookup yields CDR1 KGHDR and CDR2 SFDVKD. CDR3 bases: TGTGCCACCAGTGGAGACAGGGATGAGCAGTTCTTC. Residues: CATSGDRDEQFF.

The chain combines TRBV19 with TRBJ2-3, with TRBD2 identical over 9 bases. The CDR3 length is 16 residues. Germline CDR1 and CDR2: LNHDA and SQIVND (reference sequence). J gave up 2 bases and V 5 bases, and 8 bases lay outside the gene matches. CDR3 nucleotides: TGTGCCAGTAGTTCACGTAGCGGGAGCCTCACAGATACGCAGTATTTT. Residues: CASSSRSGSLTDTQYF.

This sequence joins TRBV11-3 and TRBJ2-1; D is perhaps TRBD2 (7 bases). The CDR3 runs 17 residues. With 4 bases removed from V and 4 bases from J, the gap between germline ends came to 20 bases. Germline V CDR1 and CDR2: SGHNT, YENEEA. The CDR3, as DNA: TGTGCCAGCAGCTATTCTTCCTCCGGGGGGCGATACAATGAGCAGTTCTTC. The encoded protein is CASSYSSSGGRYNEQFF.

The V and J genes are TRBV6-2 or TRBV6-3 and TRBJ1-2; tentatively, D is TRBD1 (6 bases). Per the germline V gene, CDR1 is MNHEY and CDR2 is SVGEGT. Trimming stripped 5 bases from V and 5 bases from J, with 9 bases between. The CDR3 has 12 residues. As DNA, the CDR3 is TGTGCCAGCAGTCCGAGGGGGTATGGCTACACCTTC. This gives the protein CASSPRGYGYTF.

This chain joins TRBV5-4 and TRBJ2-3, with a tentative D call TRBD2 (6 bases). Germline CDR1 SGHNT, CDR2 YYREEE (reference sequence). The CDR3 spans 15 residues. Trimming shortened V by 0 bases and J by 0 bases, and 8 bases separated the two germline ends. CDR3 DNA sequence: TGTGCCAGCAGCTTGGTTGGGGGGAGCACAGATACGCAGTATTTT. Amino acid sequence: CASSLVGGSTDTQYF.

The V call is TRBV11-2, the J call TRBJ1-6, with a tentative D call TRBD1 (6 bases). Germline V gene sequence: CDR1 SGHAT, CDR2 FQNNGV. V was cut by 8 bases and J by 6 bases, with 14 bases left in between. This CDR3 has 14 amino acids. This CDR3 reads CASSRTDRNSPLHF. For the CDR3, the DNA is TGTGCCAGCTCACGGACAGACCGTAATTCACCCCTCCACTTT. The whole variable domain, filled in from reference TRBV11-2 and TRBJ1-6, reads EAGVAQSPRYKIIEKRQSVAFWCNPISGHATLYWYQQILGQGPKLLIQFQNNGVVDDSQLPKDRFSAERLKGVDSTLKIQPAKLEDSAVYLCASSRTDRNSPLHFGNGTRLTVT.

This rearrangement joins TRBV11-1 to TRBJ2-4, with 7 bases matching TRBD2. Trimming at V came to 4 bases and at J to 6 bases, leaving 12 bases not matched to a gene. Germline V gene data show CDR1 as SGHAT and CDR2 as FQDESV (reference sequence). This CDR3 is built from 16 residues. CDR3 coding DNA: TGTGCCAGCAGCTCACGGACGCAACCGGGGGGAAACATTCAGTACTTC. Encoded protein: CASSSRTQPGGNIQYF.

This clone appeared a few times. V and J are TRBV3-1 (or the pseudogene TRBV3-2) and TRBJ1-2; 11 positions agree with TRBD1. The length of the CDR3 is 13 residues. Looked up from germline, CDR1 is LGHDT and CDR2 is YNNKEL (reference sequence). V lost 5 bases, J lost 8 bases, and 4 bases stayed unmatched. The CDR3 loop is CASSFRDRGGYTF. The CDR3 DNA is TGTGCCAGCAGCTTCCGGGACAGGGGGGGCTACACCTTC.

This chain connects TRBV29-1 to TRBJ1-2, with D uncertain. The CDR3 extends over 13 amino acids. Germline V gene sequence: CDR1 SQVTM, CDR2 ANQGSEA. V shed 1 base and J shed 6 bases, with 12 bases lying between them. DNA of the CDR3: TGCAGCGTTGAAGTCCCTCCGGTCGATGGCTACACCTTC. It translates to CSVEVPPVDGYTF. Together with reference TRBV29-1 and TRBJ1-2, the CDR3 gives the full variable domain: SAVISQKPSRDICQRGTSLTIQCQVDSQVTMMFWYRQQPGQSLTLIATANQGSEATYESGFVIDKFPISRPNLTFSTLTVSNMSPEDSSIYLCSVEVPPVDGYTFGSGTRLTVV.

This clone was seen repeatedly, ten times or more. The chain is built from TRBV21-1 and TRBJ1-2. TRBV21-1 is tagged as a pseudogene. The CDR3 contains 13 residues. Written as DNA, the CDR3 is TGTGCCAGCAGCATCGGGGTGGGCCCTGGCTACACCTTC. Translated, it gives CASSIGVGPGYTF.

Here the CDR3 DNA reads TGTGCCATCAGTGAGTCGGCTAGCGGCACAGATACGCAGTATTTT. It yields the protein CAISESASGTDTQYF. The V gene is TRBV10-3, the J gene TRBJ2-3; maybe TRBD2 (6 bases). Looked up from germline, CDR1 is ENHRY and CDR2 is SYGVKD. This CDR3 comprises 15 residues. Trimming stripped 0 bases from V and 1 base from J, with 8 bases between.

The rearrangement uses TRBV29-1 and TRBJ2-5; TRBD1 matches at 8 bases. V dropped 3 bases and J dropped 5; count of bases not matched to a gene: 5. This CDR3 contains 13 residues. The V gene's germline CDR1 is SQVTM and CDR2 ANQGSEA. CDR3 nucleotide sequence: TGCAGCGTTGACAGGGGGCTTGGGGAGACCCAGTACTTC. This encodes CSVDRGLGETQYF.